This T cell receptor (beta chain) was captured by sequencing in a study of Tregs in tolerant kidney transplant recipients. The study, taken as a whole, reports: Biological reproducibility was not directly addressed in this study.

Thawed PBMCs were rested overnight at 37°C with 200 to 250 IU/ml IL-2 before regulatory T cell sorting. The CDR3 is made up of 15 amino acids. The V gene end was trimmed by 0 bases and the J gene end by 5 bases; junction bases not matched to a gene: 4. Looked up from germline, CDR1 is SGDLS and CDR2 is YYNGEE. As for this clone: The target antigen is unknown.

The repertoire was sequenced with immunoSEQ multiplex PCR; TCRdb's copy has only in-frame clones and lacks some. The sample includes roughly 45,000 clones, about 89% of them seen just once. Sample: Tregs from blood. The sequence was collected from a human donor in good health. The chain is built from TRBV9 and TRBJ2-2; the match to TRBD2 covers 7 bases. The CDR3 protein is CASSVVAGRTGELFF. The CDR3 nucleotides are TGTGCCAGCAGCGTAGTAGCGGGTAGGACCGGGGAGCTGTTTTTT.